The sequence of this T cell receptor (beta chain) was determined in a study of metastatic and nonmetastatic thyroid tumors. Through MiXCR, TCRdb re-clonotyped the PCR reads. The data show some 33,000 clones, with about 21% seen just once and 3% held by the top ten. The CDR3 runs to 16 residues. The ends lost 3 bases at V and 2 bases at J; junction bases unmatched: 7. No patient received treatment before thyroid surgery. This clone was recorded a few times. What was sequenced was tumor tissue. The receptor was derived from a male donor with papillary thyroid cancer or a benign thyroid nodule (not recorded which). Some clones in this sample may be carry-over from other donors' samples. The rearrangement uses TRBV12-3 or TRBV12-4 and TRBJ2-1; 7 bases align to TRBD2. CDR3 region: CASSFLHGLAYNEQFF. In DNA form, the CDR3 reads TGTGCCAGCAGTTTTCTTCATGGACTAGCCTACAATGAGCAGTTCTTC.